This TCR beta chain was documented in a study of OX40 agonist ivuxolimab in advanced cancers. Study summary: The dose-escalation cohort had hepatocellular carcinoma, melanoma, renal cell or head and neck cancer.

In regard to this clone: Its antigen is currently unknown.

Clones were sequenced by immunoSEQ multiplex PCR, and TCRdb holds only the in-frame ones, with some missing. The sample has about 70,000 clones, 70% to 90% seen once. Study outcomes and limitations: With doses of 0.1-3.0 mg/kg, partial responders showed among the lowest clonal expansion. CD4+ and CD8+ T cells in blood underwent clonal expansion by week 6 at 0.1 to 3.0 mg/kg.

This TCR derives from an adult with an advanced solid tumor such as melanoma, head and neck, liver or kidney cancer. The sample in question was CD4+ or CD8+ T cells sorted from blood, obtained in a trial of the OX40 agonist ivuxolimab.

The CDR3: CASSGDRANVLTF. Written as DNA, the CDR3 is TGTGCCAGCAGTGGGGACAGGGCCAACGTCCTGACTTTC. The chain joins TRBV25-1 to TRBJ2-6; perhaps TRBD1 as D (6 bases). The CDR3 consists of 13 residues. Trimming took off 4 bases at V and 5 bases at J, with 6 bases between the two ends. The germline V gene encodes CDR1 MGHDK and CDR2 SYGVNS.